A selection of T cell receptor beta chains follows, all from one sample in a study of T cell changes during pregnancy in multiple sclerosis. Sequenced by immunoSEQ multiplex PCR; TCRdb stores in-frame clones only, minus some. The sample holds more than 80,000 clones, about 90% seen once. The source was PBMCs, collected in the first trimester of pregnancy. All receptors come from a female donor in good health, serving as a control in a pregnancy study. Some clones in this sample may be carry-over from other donors' samples. CDR3s include the opening cysteine and the closing phenylalanine or tryptophan. The D gene is left open where the match is weak. For some rows the clone size is stated as once, few or many, or as a class when expanded; others skip it.

clone size	V gene	D gene	J gene	CDR3 DNA	CDR3 protein
-	TRBV11-2	TRBD1	TRBJ2-2	TGTGCCAGCAGACCCATCCGGGACAGGGGAAACACCGGGGAGCTGTTTTTT	CASRPIRDRGNTGELFF
-	TRBV29-1	TRBD1	TRBJ1-5	TGCAGCGTTGACGGAGGGGGCGGGAATCAGCCCCAGCATTTT	CSVDGGGGNQPQHF
-	TRBV20-1	-	TRBJ1-4	TGCAGTGCTAGAAAGACAGAAAAACTGTTTTTT	CSARKTEKLFF
-	TRBV28	-	TRBJ2-1	TGTGCCAGCAGTACTTACCACAGTTGGCCGAGCTCCTACAATGAGCAGTTCTTC	CASSTYHSWPSSYNEQFF
-	TRBV7-9	-	TRBJ2-7	TGTGCCAGCAGACAAACGATTCGGACAGAGACAAGATCCTCCTACGAGCAGTACTTC	CASRQTIRTETRSSYEQYF
once	TRBV30	-	TRBJ1-2	TGTGCCTGGAGTCGACCCGTACAGGGTAACTATGGCTACACCTTC	CAWSRPVQGNYGYTF
-	TRBV5-1	-	TRBJ2-7	TGCGCCAGCAGCAAAGGACAGACCTACGAGCAGTACTTC	CASSKGQTYEQYF
-	TRBV4-1	TRBD1	TRBJ2-3	TGCGCCAGCAGCCAAGTGACAGGGATTGATACGCAGTATTTT	CASSQVTGIDTQYF
few	TRBV5-6	-	TRBJ1-1	TGTGCCAGCAGCTTGGGTCTCGAAGCTTTCTTT	CASSLGLEAFF
-	TRBV2	-	TRBJ1-5	TGTGCCAGCTGGGCAGAGAATCAGCCCCAGCATTTT	CASWAENQPQHF
-	TRBV19	-	TRBJ2-1	TGTGCCAGTAGTCTCGGCTCCTACAATGAGCAGTTCTTC	CASSLGSYNEQFF